A selection of T cell receptor beta chains follows, all from one sample in a study of CD8+ T cells in alopecia areata. Libraries were prepared by immunoSEQ multiplex PCR; TCRdb keeps only in-frame clonotypes and omits some of them. The sample carries 65,000 to 95,000 clones, 51% recorded once. The sequencing input was NKG2D-high CD8+ T cells sorted from blood. The receptors here all came from a human donor with alopecia areata. The CDR3 runs from the conserved cysteine through the conserved F or W. Fields, in order: clone size, V gene, D gene, J gene, CDR3 protein, CDR3 DNA. D genes are given only for firm matches. The size of a clone is reported for some rows only, either as once, few or many, or as a class for expanded clones.

>NA|TRBV19|NA|TRBJ1-5
CASSRRGSNQPQHF
TGTGCCTCCAGCCGGAGGGGTAGCAATCAGCCCCAGCATTTT
>few|TRBV29-1|NA|TRBJ1-2
CSVPGYYGYTF
TGCAGCGTTCCAGGATACTATGGCTACACCTTC
>once|TRBV2|NA|TRBJ2-2
CASSEDRPGELFF
TGTGCCAGCAGTGAAGACAGGCCCGGGGAGCTGTTTTTT
>NA|TRBV9|TRBD2|TRBJ2-1
CASSPGTSGYNEQFF
TGTGCCAGCAGCCCCGGGACTAGCGGGTACAATGAGCAGTTCTTC
>NA|TRBV4-1|NA|TRBJ2-3
CASSRAGGDTQYF
TGCGCCAGCAGCCGGGCTGGGGGAGATACGCAGTATTTT
>NA|TRBV29-1|NA|TRBJ1-4
CSVEDGGRGLNEKLFF
TGCAGCGTTGAAGATGGGGGCAGGGGCCTTAATGAAAAACTGTTTTTT
>few|TRBV29-1|NA|TRBJ2-7
CSARTGRSYEQYF
TGCAGCGCAAGGACGGGCAGGTCCTACGAGCAGTACTTC
>NA|TRBV27|NA|TRBJ2-7
CASSSRGPYEQYF
TGTGCCAGCAGTAGCCGGGGCCCCTACGAGCAGTACTTC
>few|TRBV28|NA|TRBJ2-5
CASSLSRSLETQYF
TGTGCCAGCAGTTTGTCTCGGAGTTTGGAGACCCAGTACTTC
>NA|TRBV14|NA|TRBJ1-5
CASSSSGQPQHF
TGTGCCAGCAGTTCCTCCGGGCAGCCCCAGCATTTT
>NA|TRBV27|TRBD1|TRBJ2-3
CASSGTGSTDTQYF
TGTGCCAGCAGCGGGACAGGCAGCACAGATACGCAGTATTTT